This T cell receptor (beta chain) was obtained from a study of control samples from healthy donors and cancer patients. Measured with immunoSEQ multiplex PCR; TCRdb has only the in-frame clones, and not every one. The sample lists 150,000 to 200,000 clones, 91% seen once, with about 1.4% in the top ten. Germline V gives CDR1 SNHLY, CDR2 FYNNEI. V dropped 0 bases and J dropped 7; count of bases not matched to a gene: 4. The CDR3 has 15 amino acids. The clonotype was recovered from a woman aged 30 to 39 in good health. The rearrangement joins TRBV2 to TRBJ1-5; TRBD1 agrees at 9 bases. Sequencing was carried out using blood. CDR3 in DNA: TGTGCCAGCAGTGAAGCGGGACAGGGTAGACAGCCCCAGCATTTT. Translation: CASSEAGQGRQPQHF. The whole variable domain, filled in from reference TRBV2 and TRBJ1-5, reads EPEVTQTPSHQVTQMGQEVILRCVPISNHLYFYWYRQILGQKVEFLVSFYNNEISEKSEIFDDQFSVERPDGSNFTLKIRSTKLEDSAMYFCASSEAGQGRQPQHFGDGTRLSIL.